The 29 T cell receptor beta chains below were found in one sample sequenced in a study of control samples from healthy donors and cancer patients. TCRdb's copy holds only in-frame clones and misses some; the assay was immunoSEQ multiplex PCR. This sample has some 96,000 clones, with more than 85% found just once. Sequencing used blood. These receptors were obtained from a woman between 45 and 60 years old in good health.

This clone is a singleton in its sample. The chain has TRBV5-1 and TRBJ2-3; 7 bases match TRBD2. This CDR3 has 16 residues. V dropped 4 bases and J dropped 2; count of bases not matched to a gene: 10. Germline-derived CDR1 and CDR2 are SGHRS and YFSETQ. The chain's CDR3 is CASSGGLEIDTDTQYF. The CDR3 DNA is TGCGCCAGCAGCGGTGGACTAGAGATTGACACAGATACGCAGTATTTT. The full variable domain, completed using reference TRBV5-1 and TRBJ2-3, is KAGVTQTPRYLIKTRGQQVTLSCSPISGHRSVSWYQQTPGQGLQFLFEYFSETQRNKGNFPGRFSGRQFSNSRSEMNVSTLELGDSALYLCASSGGLEIDTDTQYFGPGTRLTVL.

The rearrangement uses TRBV6-1 and TRBJ1-4, with a tentative D call TRBD1 (5 bases). This CDR3 comprises 17 residues. Trimming removed 4 bases from V and 0 bases from J, with 15 bases in between. Germline CDR1 reads MNHNS; CDR2 reads SASEGT. The CDR3 reads CASSVLITGTTNEKLFF. The CDR3 DNA reads as TGTGCCAGCAGTGTATTAATAACAGGAACAACTAATGAAAAACTGTTTTTT.

A note on this clone: Germline and junction disagree at one end, which may indicate a read error. V usage is TRBV14 and J usage is TRBJ1-1; no clear D gene. The CDR3 sequence is 12 residues long. In germline, CDR1 is SGHDN, CDR2 FVKESK. The CDR3 loop is CASSQEWTTRTF. CDR3 DNA sequence: TGTGCCAGCAGCCAAGAATGGACGACGAGAACCTTT.

The chain uses TRBV2 and TRBJ2-3; 11 positions match TRBD2. The V and J ends lost 2 bases and 9 bases, in that order; junction bases with no gene match: 13. Germline V gives CDR1 SNHLY, CDR2 FYNNEI. This CDR3 contains 17 residues. Here the CDR3 reads CASSELSLAGVPRTQYF. The CDR3 coding sequence is TGTGCCAGCAGTGAACTCTCACTAGCGGGAGTCCCGCGCACGCAGTATTTT.

The chain joins TRBV7-3 to TRBJ2-2, with TRBD1 matching 7 bases. The V gene end was trimmed by 5 bases and the J gene end by 2 bases; junction bases not matched to a gene: 11. The V gene's germline CDR1 is SGHTA and CDR2 FQGTGA. The CDR3 has 17 amino acids. CDR3 sequence (DNA): TGTGCCAGCAGCGAACTATCGACAGGGCGCAACACCGGGGAGCTGTTTTTT. It yields the protein CASSELSTGRNTGELFF.

This clone occurred once. The CDR3 region has the DNA TGTGCCAGCAGTTTAATAGGGGGTGTGTCACCCCTCCACTTT. Its protein product is CASSLIGGVSPLHF. The J gene is TRBJ1-6, the V gene TRBV27; TRBD1 might be the D (6 bases). V was pared by 2 bases and J by 10 bases, with 12 bases between. The CDR3 spans 14 residues. The germline V gene encodes CDR1 MNHEY and CDR2 SMNVEV (reference sequence).

The chain links TRBV18 to TRBJ1-4; 7 bases line up with TRBD1. The CDR3 covers 16 residues. J lost 2 bases, V lost 8 bases, and 11 bases had no gene match. The germline gives CDR1 KGHSH, CDR2 LQKENI. The CDR3 here is CASTKGAPATNEKLFF. In DNA, the CDR3 is TGTGCCAGCACAAAGGGGGCGCCGGCGACTAATGAAAAACTGTTTTTT.

The chain links TRBV24-1 to TRBJ2-3; 7 nucleotides align to TRBD1. The V and J ends lost 2 bases and 4 bases, in that order; junction bases with no gene match: 8. Germline CDR1 is KGHDR and CDR2 is SFDVKD. There are 16 residues in the CDR3. CDR3 bases: TGTGCCACCAGTGATTCGACAGGGTTGAGGTCAGATACGCAGTATTTT. Translating it yields CATSDSTGLRSDTQYF.

The chain employs TRBV10-1 and TRBJ2-3; weak D call: TRBD2 (6 bases). The CDR3 is 14 amino acids. Per germline, CDR1 WNHNN and CDR2 SYGVQD (reference sequence). V was shortened by 6 bases and J by 0 bases, with 10 bases between the two germline ends. CDR3 DNA sequence: TGCGCCAGCAGCGGGGGAACTAGCACAGATACGCAGTATTTT. Protein sequence: CASSGGTSTDTQYF.

This clone was seen a single time. The chain carries TRBV2 and TRBJ1-1; D not certain. Trimming left V 3 bases short and J 3 bases short, with 11 bases between. Germline V gene data show CDR1 as SNHLY and CDR2 as FYNNEI. CDR3 size: 14 residues. CDR3 coding DNA: TGTGCCAGCAGTGATGCTATCAGAGACACTGAAGCTTTCTTT. The encoded protein is CASSDAIRDTEAFF.

This chain uses TRBV7-8 with TRBJ1-6; D gene unclear. Trimming removed 2 bases from V and 0 bases from J, with 5 bases in between. The CDR3 is 15 amino acids. Per the germline V gene, CDR1 is SGHVS and CDR2 is FQNEAQ. The CDR3 nucleotides read TGTGCCAGCAGCTTAATGAACTCCTATAATTCACCCCTCCACTTT. Protein sequence: CASSLMNSYNSPLHF.

V usage is TRBV29-1 and J usage is TRBJ2-7, with 8 bases aligning to TRBD1. Germline CDR1 reads SQVTM; CDR2 reads ANQGSEA. V gave up 5 bases and J gave up 3 bases; unmatched junction bases: 15. CDR3 length: 16 residues. CDR3 sequence: CSVQGIPGQDNYEQYF. CDR3 bases: TGCAGCGTTCAGGGAATTCCGGGACAGGACAACTACGAGCAGTACTTC.

This chain uses TRBV5-5 with TRBJ1-1, with D unresolved. This CDR3 region has 15 residues. Trimming stripped 6 bases from V and 2 bases from J, with 17 bases between. CDR1 and CDR2 (germline): SGHKS, YYEKEE (reference sequence). The chain's CDR3 is CASTVDGRDNTEAFF. The DNA for the CDR3 is TGTGCCAGCACCGTTGACGGGAGGGATAACACTGAAGCTTTCTTT.

J is TRBJ2-3 and V is TRBV7-3; D is possibly TRBD2 (5 bases). Germline V gene lookup returns CDR1 SGHTA and CDR2 FQGTGA. The CDR3 covers 14 residues. V lost 4 bases and J lost 4, with 12 bases in between. CDR3 coding DNA: TGTGCCAGCAGCTCCGGGGTGCGGGCAGATACGCAGTATTTT. This sequence encodes CASSSGVRADTQYF.

The chain carries TRBV6-5 and TRBJ1-2, with D unresolved. Trimming shortened V by 4 bases and J by 3 bases, and 6 bases separated the two germline ends. The germline V gene has CDR1 MNHEY and CDR2 SVGAGI. This CDR3 is built from 12 residues. DNA of the CDR3: TGTGCCAGCAGTTCGAGTTACTATGGCTACACCTTC. Protein: CASSSSYYGYTF.

V usage is TRBV11-2 and J usage is TRBJ1-4; possible D gene TRBD1, 6 bases. Germline-derived CDR1 and CDR2 are SGHAT and FQNNGV. The ends were cut back, 5 bases at V and 6 bases at J, with 19 bases in the middle. This CDR3 has 16 amino acids. The CDR3 DNA is TGTGCCAGCAGCCCCGGAGGCAGGGGACTTTATGAAAAACTGTTTTTT. Its protein product is CASSPGGRGLYEKLFF.

The chain employs TRBV30 and TRBJ2-7, with D possibly called TRBD1 or TRBD2 (6 bases each). V lost 5 bases to trimming and J lost 7 bases, with 15 bases between them. The CDR3 is made up of 12 amino acids. Germline V lookup: CDR1 GTSNPN, CDR2 SVGIG (reference sequence). CDR3 nucleotides: TGTGCCTGGGGGGGGCCGCAGAGAGAGCAGTACTTC. It translates to CAWGGPQREQYF.

The CDR3 DNA reads as TGTGCCAGAAGCCACCGGGCCGCCCTCACAGATACGCAGTATTTT. This gives the protein CARSHRAALTDTQYF. The chain couples TRBV5-3 to TRBJ2-3, with D uncertain. Being an ORF, TRBV5-3 has a function that is uncertain. With 4 bases removed from V and 2 bases from J, the gap between germline ends came to 14 bases. The CDR3 runs to 15 residues.

The chain combines TRBV4-1 with TRBJ2-1; 8 nucleotides line up with TRBD1. Trimming removed 2 bases from V and 2 bases from J; junction bases left unmatched: 5. Germline V CDR1 and CDR2: MGHRA, YSYEKL. The CDR3 totals 16 residues. CDR3 residues: CASSQPTGGAYNEQFF. Written as DNA, the CDR3 is TGCGCCAGCAGCCAACCCACAGGGGGAGCCTACAATGAGCAGTTCTTC.

The chain is built from TRBV7-9 and TRBJ2-1; D not resolved. The V gene's germline CDR1 is SEHNR and CDR2 FQNEAQ (reference sequence). The CDR3 consists of 13 residues. V shed 5 bases and J shed 4 bases, with 9 bases lying between them. In DNA form, the CDR3 reads TGTGCCAGCAGCCCCCGGGTTTACAATGAGCAGTTCTTC. Residues: CASSPRVYNEQFF. The full variable domain, its missing parts supplied by reference TRBV7-9 and TRBJ2-1, is DTGVSQNPRHKITKRGQNVTFRCDPISEHNRLYWYRQTLGQGPEFLTYFQNEAQLEKSRLLSDRFSAERPKGSFSTLEIQRTEQGDSAMYLCASSPRVYNEQFFGPGTRLTVL.

The chain carries TRBV7-3 and TRBJ1-6; D uncertain. Germline V lookup: CDR1 SGHTA, CDR2 FQGTGA. This CDR3 is built from 13 residues. Trimming took off 3 bases at V and 6 bases at J, with 6 bases between the two ends. CDR3 DNA sequence: TGTGCCAGCAGCTTGGGTCTTAATTCACCCCTCCACTTT. The encoded protein is CASSLGLNSPLHF.

The gene calls are TRBV10-1 and TRBJ2-3; D gene uncertain. Germline V gene lookup returns CDR1 WNHNN and CDR2 SYGVQD (reference sequence). The CDR3 runs 14 residues. V lost 3 bases, J lost 6 bases, and 13 bases lay in between. CDR3 sequence reads: CASSDPGQSDTQYF. The DNA of the CDR3 is TGCGCCAGCAGTGACCCGGGCCAGAGTGATACGCAGTATTTT.

The V call is TRBV19, the J call TRBJ2-7, with TRBD1 identical over 8 bases. The CDR3 is 16 residues long. Germline CDR1 is LNHDA and CDR2 is SQIVND (reference sequence). The trim removed 3 bases at V and 3 bases at J, leaving 10 bases unmatched. CDR3 nucleotides: TGTGCCAGTAGTATTTTCGGACAGGGTAGAGACTACGAGCAGTACTTC. It is translated as CASSIFGQGRDYEQYF.

V usage is TRBV5-8 and J usage is TRBJ1-1; possibly TRBD1 for D (5 bases). The CDR3 consists of 12 residues. Germline loops: CDR1 SGHTS, CDR2 YDEGEE. Trimming left V 2 bases short and J 5 bases short, with 7 bases between. The CDR3 loop reads CASSFGGTEAFF. The CDR3 DNA follows: TGTGCCAGCAGCTTCGGGGGGACTGAAGCTTTCTTT.

The CDR3, as DNA: TGTGCCAGCAGCATTCGGGACGGCAATGAAAAACTGTTTTTT. Its translation is CASSIRDGNEKLFF. This chain joins TRBV7-9 and TRBJ1-4; D is perhaps TRBD1 (5 bases). V was clipped by 5 bases and J by 5 bases, with 12 bases between them. The CDR3 loop spans 14 amino acids. Germline lookup yields CDR1 SEHNR and CDR2 FQNEAQ (reference sequence).

This clone was recorded once. This sequence joins TRBV10-1 and TRBJ1-1, with 9 bases matching TRBD1. The V and J ends lost 6 bases and 0 bases, in that order; junction bases with no gene match: 8. In germline, CDR1 is WNHNN, CDR2 SYGVQD (reference sequence). CDR3 size: 16 residues. The CDR3, as DNA: TGCGCCAGCAGCCCGGGACAGGGCCTCATGAACACTGAAGCTTTCTTT. Amino acids: CASSPGQGLMNTEAFF.

This sequence joins TRBV9 and TRBJ1-1; no clear D gene. The CDR3 loop spans 16 amino acids. Germline CDR1 SGDLS, CDR2 YYNGEE. The V and J ends lost 4 bases and 0 bases respectively, with 16 bases between them. CDR3 bases: TGTGCCAGCAGCCCAACCGTTGGGCCCTTGAACACTGAAGCTTTCTTT. As protein: CASSPTVGPLNTEAFF.

The chain carries TRBV24-1 and TRBJ2-3, with 8 positions matching TRBD2. V was clipped by 10 bases and J by 0 bases; unmatched bases: 2. Looked up from germline, CDR1 is KGHDR and CDR2 is SFDVKD. CDR3 size: 13 residues. The CDR3 loop is CATREGSTDTQYF. The CDR3 bases are TGTGCCACACGGGAGGGAAGCACAGATACGCAGTATTTT.

This clone is medium-sized in the sample. The chain uses TRBV27 and TRBJ1-3; D is unresolved. The V gene lost 4 bases and the J gene lost 0 bases, with 13 bases spanning the gap. The germline V gene has CDR1 MNHEY and CDR2 SMNVEV (reference sequence). The CDR3 runs 16 residues. For the CDR3, the DNA is TGTGCCAGCAGTTCGGTCTCAGCGCGCTCTGGAAACACCATATATTTT. It encodes CASSSVSARSGNTIYF.